The entry that follows covers one T cell receptor (beta chain) sequence. Its matching antigen is unknown. The sample belongs to a study of cytomegalovirus exposure and HLA in healthy donors. Overall study results and limits: Later examination showed HLA-associated TCR beta chains had greater clonal expansion than equally common others.

60 Vbeta and 13 Jbeta primers were used in PCR. Sequencing used immunoSEQ multiplex PCR; TCRdb keeps in-frame clones, though not all of them. The table includes a few hundred thousand clones, 75% to 85% detected once. The TCR comes from a girl aged 2 to 10 in good health and CMV-seronegative. The sample consisted of PBMCs.

The CDR3 coding sequence is TGTGCCAGCAGCCCAGAGGGTTTTAGCGGGGACCAAGAGACCCAGTACTTC. This gives the protein CASSPEGFSGDQETQYF. The chain uses TRBV9 and TRBJ2-5, with TRBD2 matching 8 bases. V lost 4 bases and J lost 0; bases outside the gene matches: 11. Germline V gives CDR1 SGDLS, CDR2 YYNGEE. The CDR3 is 17 amino acids.